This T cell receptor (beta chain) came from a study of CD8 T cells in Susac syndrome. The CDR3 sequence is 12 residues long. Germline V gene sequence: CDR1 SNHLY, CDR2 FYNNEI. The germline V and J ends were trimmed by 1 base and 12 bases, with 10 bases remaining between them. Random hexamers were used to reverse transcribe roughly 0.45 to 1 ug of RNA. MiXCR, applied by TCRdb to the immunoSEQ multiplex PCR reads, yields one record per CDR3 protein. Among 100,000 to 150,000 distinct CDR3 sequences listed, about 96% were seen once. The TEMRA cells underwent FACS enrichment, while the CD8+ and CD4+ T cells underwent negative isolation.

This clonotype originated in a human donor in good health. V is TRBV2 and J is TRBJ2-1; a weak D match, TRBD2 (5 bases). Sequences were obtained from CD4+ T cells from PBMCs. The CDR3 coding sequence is TGTGCCAGCAGTGAAGGCGGGCTAACGCAGTTCTTC. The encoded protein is CASSEGGLTQFF.